What follows are 13 T cell receptor beta chains derived from one specimen sequenced in a study of blood T cell repertoires in COVID-19. The table came from immunoSEQ multiplex PCR; TCRdb's copy has only in-frame clones and leaves some out. The top ten hold 12% of the sample, which has about 240,000 clones, roughly 83% seen once. Input material: peripheral blood. The receptors originated from a man at least 80 years old with acute or convalescent COVID-19.

V gene TRBV24-1 combines with J gene TRBJ2-3; D is possibly TRBD1 (5 bases). The CDR3 consists of 16 residues. V was clipped by 1 base and J by 5 bases, with 15 bases between them. From germline, CDR1 is KGHDR and CDR2 SFDVKD. CDR3 coding DNA: TGTGCCACCAGTGATTTCTCCGGGCAGGGCCGAGATACGCAGTATTTT. Translation: CATSDFSGQGRDTQYF.

V usage is TRBV11-2 and J usage is TRBJ2-7, with 11 bases fitting TRBD1. J lost 6 bases, V lost 4 bases, and 8 bases had no gene match. Germline lookup yields CDR1 SGHAT and CDR2 FQNNGV. The CDR3 contains 15 residues. CDR3 loop: CASSSGTGGYLEQYF. The CDR3 DNA reads TGTGCCAGCAGCTCTGGGACAGGGGGATACCTCGAGCAGTACTTC.

V gene TRBV19 combines with J gene TRBJ2-7; tentatively, D is TRBD1 (6 bases). CDR1 and CDR2 (germline): LNHDA, SQIVND (reference sequence). Trimming pared 2 bases from V and 1 base from J, leaving 12 bases between. This CDR3 has 15 amino acids. CDR3 bases: TGTGCCAGTAGTATAAACAGGGCATTATCCTACGAGCAGTACTTC. Translation gives CASSINRALSYEQYF.

The chain is built from TRBV9 and TRBJ2-3, with TRBD2 matching over 11 bases. The CDR3 runs 15 residues. The J segment lost 1 base and the V segment lost 3 bases, leaving 1 base of the junction unmatched. Germline V gene data show CDR1 as SGDLS and CDR2 as YYNGEE. CDR3 sequence reads: CASSGSGRGTDTQYF. CDR3 DNA sequence: TGTGCCAGCAGCGGTAGCGGGAGGGGCACAGATACGCAGTATTTT.

The CDR3 DNA sequence: TGTGCCAGCAGTTCTGTCTACGAGCAGTACTTC. Translated, it gives CASSSVYEQYF. The rearrangement joins TRBV27 to TRBJ2-7; the D is unclear. Trimming shortened V by 4 bases and J by 3 bases, and 4 bases separated the two germline ends. The CDR3 has 11 residues. Germline CDR1 is MNHEY and CDR2 is SMNVEV (reference sequence).

This chain connects TRBV24-1 to TRBJ1-2, with D possibly matching TRBD1 (6 bases). V was trimmed by 3 bases and J by 2 bases, leaving 9 bases between them. The CDR3 consists of 14 residues. CDR1 is KGHDR, CDR2 SFDVKD, per germline. CDR3 in amino acids: CATSDTTGNYGYTF. In DNA, the CDR3 is TGTGCCACCAGTGATACTACAGGGAACTATGGCTACACCTTC.

The gene calls are TRBV7-6 and TRBJ2-2; 11 bases agree with TRBD2. The CDR3 sequence is 18 residues long. CDR1 SGHVS and CDR2 FNYEAQ come from the germline V gene. V was clipped by 2 bases and J by 2 bases; unmatched bases: 7. CDR3 DNA sequence: TGTGCCAGCAGCTTACTCCATCTAGCGGGGGGCAACACCGGGGAGCTGTTTTTT. The encoded protein is CASSLLHLAGGNTGELFF.

The table lists this clone with a few counts. This sample also contains other DNA sequences that code for the same CDR3. The gene calls are TRBV10-2 and TRBJ1-5, with TRBD1 matching 10 bases. Trimming at V came to 6 bases and at J to 1 base, leaving 3 bases not matched to a gene. Germline CDR1 is WSHSY and CDR2 is SAAADI. The CDR3 extends over 15 amino acids. Here the CDR3 DNA reads TGCGCCAGCAGGACAGGGGGCCTGAGCAATCAGCCCCAGCATTTT. Its protein product is CASRTGGLSNQPQHF.

The CDR3 coding sequence is TGTGCCAGTAGTACTCTGATAGGCGGGAGGTTCAACAATGAGCAGTTCTTC. Its protein product is CASSTLIGGRFNNEQFF. The genes are TRBV19 and TRBJ2-1, with TRBD2 matching 8 bases. With 4 bases clipped from V and 5 bases from J, the junction kept 13 bases outside the gene matches. The germline V gene encodes CDR1 LNHDA and CDR2 SQIVND (reference sequence). The CDR3 totals 17 residues.

The gene calls are TRBV5-5 and TRBJ2-1; weak D call: TRBD1 (5 bases). V lost 5 bases and J 2 bases, leaving 14 bases between the germline ends. Germline V gene data show CDR1 as SGHKS and CDR2 as YYEKEE (reference sequence). The CDR3 totals 15 residues. CDR3 sequence reads: CASSKDADTYNEQFF. CDR3 nucleotide sequence: TGTGCCAGCAGTAAGGACGCGGACACCTACAATGAGCAGTTCTTC. Drawing the rest from reference TRBV5-5 and TRBJ2-1, the complete variable domain is DAGVTQSPTHLIKTRGQQVTLRCSPISGHKSVSWYQQVLGQGPQFIFQYYEKEERGRGNFPDRFSARQFPNYSSELNVNALLLGDSALYLCASSKDADTYNEQFFGPGTRLTVL.

The chain couples TRBV28 to TRBJ2-5; TRBD2 agrees at 10 bases. V lost 5 bases and J lost 4; bases outside the gene matches: 7. CDR1 is MDHEN and CDR2 is SYDVKM in the germline V gene. The CDR3 has 15 residues. The CDR3 DNA is TGTGCCAGCAGTAGGCAGCGGGAGGGCCGAGAGACCCAGTACTTC. It yields the protein CASSRQREGRETQYF.

The rearrangement joins TRBV28 to TRBJ1-2, with a possible D match to TRBD1 (6 bases). The V gene's germline CDR1 is MDHEN and CDR2 SYDVKM. This CDR3 is 12 amino acids long. V lost 9 bases and J 1 base, leaving 9 bases between the germline ends. The CDR3 is CASRQVNYGYTF. CDR3 nucleotide sequence: TGTGCCAGTCGACAGGTTAACTATGGCTACACCTTC.

This clone was picked up a small number of times. Within the sample, other DNA sequences also encode this same CDR3. This chain links TRBV19 with TRBJ1-5; unclear D gene. The CDR3 extends over 13 amino acids. Trimming stripped 0 bases from V and 6 bases from J, with 6 bases between. Germline loops: CDR1 LNHDA, CDR2 SQIVND (reference sequence). The CDR3 spells CASSIDRGQPQHF. The CDR3 nucleotides are TGTGCCAGTAGTATAGACCGGGGTCAGCCCCAGCATTTT. Based on the CDR3 plus reference TRBV19 and TRBJ1-5, the full variable domain is DGGITQSPKYLFRKEGQNVTLSCEQNLNHDAMYWYRQDPGQGLRLIYYSQIVNDFQKGDIAEGYSVSREKKESFPLTVTSAQKNPTAFYLCASSIDRGQPQHFGDGTRLSIL.